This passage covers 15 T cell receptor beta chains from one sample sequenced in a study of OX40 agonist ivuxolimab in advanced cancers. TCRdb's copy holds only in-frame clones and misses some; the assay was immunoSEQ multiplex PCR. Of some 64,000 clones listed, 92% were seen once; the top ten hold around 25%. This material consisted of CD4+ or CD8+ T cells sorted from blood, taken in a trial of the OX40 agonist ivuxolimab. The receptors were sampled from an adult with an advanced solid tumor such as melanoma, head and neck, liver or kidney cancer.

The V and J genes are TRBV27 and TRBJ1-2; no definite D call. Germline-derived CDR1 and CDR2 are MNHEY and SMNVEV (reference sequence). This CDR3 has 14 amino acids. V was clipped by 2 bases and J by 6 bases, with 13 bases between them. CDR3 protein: CASSLMGTLNGYTF. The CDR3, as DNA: TGTGCCAGCAGTTTAATGGGTACGCTCAATGGCTACACCTTC.

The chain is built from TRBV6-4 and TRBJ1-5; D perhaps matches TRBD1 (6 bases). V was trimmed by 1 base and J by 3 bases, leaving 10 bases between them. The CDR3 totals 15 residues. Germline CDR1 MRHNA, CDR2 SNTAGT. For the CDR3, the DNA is TGTGCCAGCAGTGACTGGGGGGGGCTCAATCAGCCCCAGCATTTT. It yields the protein CASSDWGGLNQPQHF.

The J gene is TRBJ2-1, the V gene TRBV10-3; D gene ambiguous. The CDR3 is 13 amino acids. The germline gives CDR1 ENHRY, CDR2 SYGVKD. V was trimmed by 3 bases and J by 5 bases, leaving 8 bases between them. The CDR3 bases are TGTGCCATCAGTGATGTGGGGAACAATGAGCAGTTCTTC. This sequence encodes CAISDVGNNEQFF.

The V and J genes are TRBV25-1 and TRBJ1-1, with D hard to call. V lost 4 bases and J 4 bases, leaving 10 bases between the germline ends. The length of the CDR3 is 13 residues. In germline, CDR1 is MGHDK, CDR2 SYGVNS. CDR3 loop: CASSGAGLTEAFF. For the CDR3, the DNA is TGTGCCAGCAGTGGGGCCGGCCTCACTGAAGCTTTCTTT.

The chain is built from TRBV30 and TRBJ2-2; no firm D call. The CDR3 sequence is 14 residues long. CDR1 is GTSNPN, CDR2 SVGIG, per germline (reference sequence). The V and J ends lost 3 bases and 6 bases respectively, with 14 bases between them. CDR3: CAWRRVLRAGELFF. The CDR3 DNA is TGTGCCTGGAGGCGAGTTTTAAGGGCCGGGGAGCTGTTTTTT.

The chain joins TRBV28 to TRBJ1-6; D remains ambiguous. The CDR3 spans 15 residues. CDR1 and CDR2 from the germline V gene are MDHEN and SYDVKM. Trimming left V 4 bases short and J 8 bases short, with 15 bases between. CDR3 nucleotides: TGTGCCAGCAGTTCGGCGGTCGAGGGTGATTCACCCCTCCACTTT. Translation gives CASSSAVEGDSPLHF.

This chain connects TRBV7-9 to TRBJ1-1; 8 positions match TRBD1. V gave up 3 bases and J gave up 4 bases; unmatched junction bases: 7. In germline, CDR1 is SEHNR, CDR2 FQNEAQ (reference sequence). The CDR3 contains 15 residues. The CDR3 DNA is TGTGCCAGCAGCTTGGGCCAGGGGGCAGTCACTGAAGCTTTCTTT. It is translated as CASSLGQGAVTEAFF.

CDR3 nucleotide sequence: TGCGCCAGCAGCCAAGTCGGGAGCACAGATACGCAGTATTTT. Translating it yields CASSQVGSTDTQYF. The chain recombines TRBV4-3 with TRBJ2-3, with D uncertain. V shed 1 base and J shed 0 bases, with 5 bases lying between them. The CDR3 consists of 14 residues. CDR1 and CDR2 from the germline V gene are LGHNA and YSLEER.

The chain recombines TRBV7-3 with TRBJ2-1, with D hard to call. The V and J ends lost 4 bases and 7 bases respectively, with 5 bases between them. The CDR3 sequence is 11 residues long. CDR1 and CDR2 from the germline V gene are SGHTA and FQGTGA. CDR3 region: CASSSGNEQFF. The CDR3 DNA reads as TGTGCCAGCAGCTCAGGTAATGAGCAGTTCTTC.

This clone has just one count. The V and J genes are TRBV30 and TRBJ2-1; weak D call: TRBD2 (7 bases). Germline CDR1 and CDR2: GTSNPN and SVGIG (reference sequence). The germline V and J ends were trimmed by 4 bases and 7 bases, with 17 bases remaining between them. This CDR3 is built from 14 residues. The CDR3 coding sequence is TGTGCCTGGAACTGGGTGCGGGGGCCGAATGAGCAGTTCTTC. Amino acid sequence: CAWNWVRGPNEQFF.

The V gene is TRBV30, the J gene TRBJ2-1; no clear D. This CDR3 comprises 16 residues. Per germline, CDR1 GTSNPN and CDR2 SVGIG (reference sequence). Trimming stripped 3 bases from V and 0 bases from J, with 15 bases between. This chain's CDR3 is CAWRGMGSISYNEQFF. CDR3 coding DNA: TGTGCCTGGAGGGGTATGGGGTCTATCTCCTACAATGAGCAGTTCTTC.

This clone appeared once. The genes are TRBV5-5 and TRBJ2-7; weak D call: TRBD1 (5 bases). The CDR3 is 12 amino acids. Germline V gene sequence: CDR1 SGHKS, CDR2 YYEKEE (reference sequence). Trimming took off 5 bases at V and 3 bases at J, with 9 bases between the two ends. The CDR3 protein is CASRQVGYEQYF. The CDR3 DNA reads TGTGCCAGCAGACAGGTCGGCTACGAGCAGTACTTC. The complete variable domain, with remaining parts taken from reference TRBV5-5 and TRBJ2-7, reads DAGVTQSPTHLIKTRGQQVTLRCSPISGHKSVSWYQQVLGQGPQFIFQYYEKEERGRGNFPDRFSARQFPNYSSELNVNALLLGDSALYLCASRQVGYEQYFGPGTRLTVT.

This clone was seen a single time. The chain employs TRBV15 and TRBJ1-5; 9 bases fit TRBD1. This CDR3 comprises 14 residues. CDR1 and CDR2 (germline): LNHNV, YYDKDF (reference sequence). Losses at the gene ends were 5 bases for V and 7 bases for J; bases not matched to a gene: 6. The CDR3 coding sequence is TGTGCCACCAGCCCACAGGGGGCGCGGCAGCCCCAGCATTTT. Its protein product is CATSPQGARQPQHF.

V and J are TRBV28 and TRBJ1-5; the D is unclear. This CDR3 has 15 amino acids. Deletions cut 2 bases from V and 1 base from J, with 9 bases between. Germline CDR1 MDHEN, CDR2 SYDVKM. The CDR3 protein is CASSLILRSNQPQHF. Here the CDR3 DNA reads TGTGCCAGCAGTTTAATTCTGAGAAGCAATCAGCCCCAGCATTTT.

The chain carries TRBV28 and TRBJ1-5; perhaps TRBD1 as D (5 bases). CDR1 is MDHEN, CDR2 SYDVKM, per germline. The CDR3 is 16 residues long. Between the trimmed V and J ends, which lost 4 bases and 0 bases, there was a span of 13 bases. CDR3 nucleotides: TGTGCCAGCAGTTGGATCGGGGCCGATAGCAATCAGCCCCAGCATTTT. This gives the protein CASSWIGADSNQPQHF.